This T cell receptor beta chain was sequenced during a study of regulatory T cells in long-lasting Graves disease. Study-level results: Owing to a sample size that was small, accuracy may have been reduced. Persistent disease preferred TRBV28, TRBJ1-2 and TRBJ2-5; new disease, TRBV20-1 and TRBJ2-1.

This clonotype was seen a handful of times. Antigen specificity is unknown. CDR1 and CDR2 from the germline V gene are SNHLY and FYNNEI. The CDR3 is 12 amino acids. Trimming took off 7 bases at V and 5 bases at J, with 11 bases between the two ends. Time point defined: persistent/refractory GD, antithyroid drugs over 5 years with positive TRAb. Following extraction of RNA from PBMCs, that RNA was used to make the TCR library. In building TCR beta libraries, iRepertoire HTBI primers were used together with Arm-PCR of CDR3 regions. TCRdb re-derived calls from the multiplex PCR reads in MiXCR, one entry per CDR3 protein. The sample shows 500,000 to 800,000 distinct CDR3 sequences, approximately 31% of them seen only once.

Sequencing was performed on peripheral blood mononuclear cells (PBMCs), taken when the disease was refractory, from a patient treated with antithyroid drugs. The TCR was taken from a female donor with Graves disease. The genes are TRBV2 and TRBJ1-2, with unresolved D. The CDR3 region is CASKSYIYGYTF. As DNA, the CDR3 is TGTGCCAGCAAGAGTTACATTTATGGCTACACCTTC. Full variable domain (remainder filled in from reference TRBV2 and TRBJ1-2): EPEVTQTPSHQVTQMGQEVILRCVPISNHLYFYWYRQILGQKVEFLVSFYNNEISEKSEIFDDQFSVERPDGSNFTLKIRSTKLEDSAMYFCASKSYIYGYTFGSGTRLTVV.